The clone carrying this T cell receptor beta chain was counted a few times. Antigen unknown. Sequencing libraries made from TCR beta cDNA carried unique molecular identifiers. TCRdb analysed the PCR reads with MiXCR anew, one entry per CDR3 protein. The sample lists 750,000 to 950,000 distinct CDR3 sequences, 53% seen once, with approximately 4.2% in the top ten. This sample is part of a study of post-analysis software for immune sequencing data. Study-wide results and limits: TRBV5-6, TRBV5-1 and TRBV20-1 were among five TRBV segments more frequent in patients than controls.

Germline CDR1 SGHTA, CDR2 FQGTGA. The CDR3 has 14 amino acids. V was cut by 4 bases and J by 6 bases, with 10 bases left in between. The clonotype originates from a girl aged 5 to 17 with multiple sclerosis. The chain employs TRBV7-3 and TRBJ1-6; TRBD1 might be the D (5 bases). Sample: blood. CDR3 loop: CASSSTATNSPLHF. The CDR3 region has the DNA TGTGCCAGCAGCTCGACAGCTACTAATTCACCCCTCCACTTT.